A single sample is the source of the 21 T cell receptor beta chains below, sequenced in a study of vaccination and CD4 T cells after COVID-19. An Oncomine TCR Beta short-read assay was used to sequence the DNA from cultured CD4+ T cells. One entry per CDR3 protein, called by TCRdb with MiXCR from the PCR reads. The sample consists of thousands of distinct CDR3 sequences, around two thirds of them appearing once. Which antigens these TCRs recognize remains unknown. Treatment: approximately nine-day PBMC culture with coronavirus spike peptide pools or control peptides (ViraFEST assay). Sequencing was done on a sample of CD4+ T cells from blood, cultured in vitro. These receptors originate from a human donor who had recovered from COVID-19.

J is TRBJ2-5 and V is TRBV2; D is uncertain. Between the trimmed V and J ends, which lost 4 bases and 5 bases, there was a span of 8 bases. The CDR3 is made up of 12 amino acids. The germline gives CDR1 SNHLY, CDR2 FYNNEI. This CDR3 is CASSAADETQYF. For the CDR3, the DNA is TGTGCCAGCAGTGCGGCAGACGAGACCCAGTACTTC.

The count of this clonotype is one. The chain has TRBV20-1 and TRBJ2-3; no clear D gene. This CDR3 contains 14 residues. CDR1 is DFQATT and CDR2 is SNEGSKA in the germline V gene (reference sequence). Trimming cost V 0 bases and J 6 bases, with 13 bases left between them. CDR3 bases: TGCAGTGCTAGAGAAGGCAGTCAGGTGGATACGCAGTATTTT. It encodes CSAREGSQVDTQYF.

This clonotype was picked up a small number of times. The chain employs TRBV7-9 and TRBJ2-3; 12 bases align to TRBD2. After removal of 4 bases from V and 2 bases from J, the junction contained 7 bases not matched to a gene. This CDR3 contains 17 residues. From germline, CDR1 is SEHNR and CDR2 FQNEAQ (reference sequence). The chain's CDR3 is CASSSPTSGGPTDTQYF. CDR3 bases: TGTGCCAGCAGCTCTCCTACTAGCGGGGGGCCCACAGATACGCAGTATTTT.

Here the CDR3 reads CASSLWREGTDTQYF. CDR3 bases: TGTGCCAGCAGCCTCTGGCGGGAGGGCACAGATACGCAGTATTTT. The J gene is TRBJ2-3, the V gene TRBV6-1; TRBD2 matches at 8 bases. The germline V gene encodes CDR1 MNHNS and CDR2 SASEGT. J gave up 1 base and V 6 bases, and 6 bases lay outside the gene matches. The CDR3 contains 15 residues.

This clonotype was recorded a few times. The V call is TRBV27, the J call TRBJ2-7; D is uncertain. Germline CDR1 and CDR2: MNHEY and SMNVEV (reference sequence). The CDR3 runs to 13 residues. V gave up 6 bases and J gave up 7 bases, with 16 bases separating them. CDR3 DNA sequence: TGTGCCAGCAGCGCCGGGCCACGCAGGGAGCAGTACTTC. Translated: CASSAGPRREQYF.

The genes are TRBV6-2 or TRBV6-3 and TRBJ1-5, with 10 bases that match TRBD1. The CDR3 loop spans 15 amino acids. The V gene end was trimmed by 0 bases and the J gene end by 5 bases; junction bases not matched to a gene: 1. From germline, CDR1 is MNHEY and CDR2 SVGEGT. Here the CDR3 reads CASSYSGTGDQPQHF. The CDR3 DNA reads TGTGCCAGCAGTTACTCGGGGACAGGGGATCAGCCCCAGCATTTT.

The chain couples TRBV25-1 to TRBJ2-5; unclear D gene. The CDR3 has 14 amino acids. Germline V gives CDR1 MGHDK, CDR2 SYGVNS. V lost 8 bases, J lost 0 bases, and 13 bases lay in between. CDR3 coding DNA: TGTGCCAGCGCCGGGCTGGGTTACCAAGAGACCCAGTACTTC. Translating it yields CASAGLGYQETQYF. Drawing the rest from reference TRBV25-1 and TRBJ2-5, the complete variable domain is EADIYQTPRYLVIGTGKKITLECSQTMGHDKMYWYQQDPGMELHLIHYSYGVNSTEKGDLSSESTVSRIRTEHFPLTLESARPSHTSQYLCASAGLGYQETQYFGPGTRLLVL.

The chain couples TRBV7-2 to TRBJ1-2, with D maybe TRBD1 (5 bases). Trimming removed 2 bases from V and 3 bases from J, with 10 bases in between. In germline, CDR1 is SGHTA, CDR2 FQGNSA. The CDR3 length is 14 residues. CDR3 sequence reads: CASSLQGADYGYTF. The CDR3 bases are TGTGCCAGCAGCTTACAGGGCGCAGACTATGGCTACACCTTC. Full variable domain (missing parts from reference TRBV7-2 and TRBJ1-2): GAGVSQSPSNKVTEKGKDVELRCDPISGHTALYWYRQSLGQGLEFLIYFQGNSAPDKSGLPSDRFSAERTGGSVSTLTIQRTQQEDSAVYLCASSLQGADYGYTFGSGTRLTVV.

The V gene is TRBV20-1, the J gene TRBJ1-2; D might be TRBD1 (6 bases). The CDR3 has 14 amino acids. Per germline, CDR1 DFQATT and CDR2 SNEGSKA (reference sequence). V was trimmed by 0 bases and J by 3 bases, leaving 11 bases between them. The CDR3, as DNA: TGCAGTGCTAGAGATCCGGCAGGGGACTATGGCTACACCTTC. Residues: CSARDPAGDYGYTF.

The chain carries TRBV7-8 and TRBJ1-2, with a tentative D call TRBD1 (5 bases). V was clipped by 1 base and J by 4 bases, with 10 bases between them. CDR3 length: 14 amino acids. Germline lookup yields CDR1 SGHVS and CDR2 FQNEAQ. The CDR3 loop is CASSLDAGSYGYTF. The CDR3 DNA follows: TGTGCCAGCAGCTTAGATGCAGGGTCCTATGGCTACACCTTC.

As concerns this clonotype: A much larger clone lies one base from this, so it may be a read error. V and J are TRBV6-1 and TRBJ2-7; 8 nucleotides align to TRBD1. Germline CDR1 reads MNHNS; CDR2 reads SASEGT. V gave up 6 bases and J gave up 0 bases; unmatched junction bases: 10. This CDR3 comprises 16 residues. The CDR3 DNA reads as TGTGCCAGCAGCGCAGGGGGCGCTTACAGCTCCTACGAGCAGTACTTC. It specifies CASSAGGAYSSYEQYF.

The chain joins TRBV6-1 to TRBJ2-7; 9 nucleotides align to TRBD1. The CDR3 consists of 14 residues. J was trimmed by 5 bases and V by 7 bases; bases with no gene match: 9. CDR1 MNHNS and CDR2 SASEGT come from the germline V gene. CDR3 loop: CASKRTGEENEQYF. CDR3 nucleotides: TGTGCCAGCAAGAGGACAGGGGAAGAAAACGAGCAGTACTTC.

The chain has TRBV6-1 and TRBJ1-2, with D perhaps TRBD1 (5 bases). This CDR3 is built from 15 residues. Per germline, CDR1 MNHNS and CDR2 SASEGT. V lost 7 bases, J lost 6 bases, and 21 bases lay in between. The CDR3 reads CASTSWGRKEDGYTF. CDR3 bases: TGTGCCAGCACCTCTTGGGGGAGAAAGGAGGATGGCTACACCTTC.

V usage is TRBV7-9 and J usage is TRBJ1-2; 7 nucleotides match TRBD1. Germline lookup yields CDR1 SEHNR and CDR2 FQNEAQ (reference sequence). The CDR3 contains 15 residues. The J segment lost 8 bases and the V segment lost 1 base, leaving 10 bases of the junction unmatched. This CDR3 is CASSLDLVTGRGYTF. The DNA of the CDR3 is TGTGCCAGCAGCTTAGATTTGGTGACAGGGAGAGGCTACACCTTC. The full variable domain, in which reference TRBV7-9 and TRBJ1-2 provide the parts outside the CDR3, is DTGVSQNPRHKITKRGQNVTFRCDPISEHNRLYWYRQTLGQGPEFLTYFQNEAQLEKSRLLSDRFSAERPKGSFSTLEIQRTEQGDSAMYLCASSLDLVTGRGYTFGSGTRLTVV.

This clonotype was detected only once. The chain combines TRBV11-2 with TRBJ1-2; D not certain. The CDR3 has 14 amino acids. V lost 11 bases, J lost 4 bases, and 20 bases lay in between. In germline, CDR1 is SGHAT, CDR2 FQNNGV. The chain's CDR3 is CAPPKYSASYGYTF. The CDR3 coding sequence is TGTGCCCCACCGAAATATTCCGCTTCCTATGGCTACACCTTC.

This clonotype was seen a single time. This sequence joins TRBV6-2 or TRBV6-3 and TRBJ2-2, with 10 bases matching TRBD2. This CDR3 comprises 17 residues. The V gene's germline CDR1 is MNHEY and CDR2 SVGEGT. V was pared by 0 bases and J by 0 bases, with 1 base of the junction left unmatched. In DNA form, the CDR3 reads TGTGCCAGCAGTTACTCGAGCGGGGGGGCGAACACCGGGGAGCTGTTTTTT. Encoded protein: CASSYSSGGANTGELFF.

Concerning this clonotype itself: The CDR3 ends on some other residue instead of the conserved phenylalanine or tryptophan, so this is likely a read error. The gene calls are TRBV29-1 and TRBJ2-1; no clear D gene. CDR1 and CDR2 from the germline V gene are SQVTM and ANQGSEA. The CDR3 is 13 amino acids. Trimming cost V 6 bases and J 6 bases, with 15 bases left between them. Here the CDR3 DNA reads TGCAGCGTGCCTCTTTTAGCCCCCAATGAGCAGTTCCTC. Translation: CSVPLLAPNEQFL.

There are a few counts of this clonotype. The chain uses TRBV11-2 and TRBJ2-7; D possibly uses TRBD1 or TRBD2 (7 bases each). Germline assignment: CDR1 SGHAT and CDR2 FQNNGV. The CDR3 contains 16 residues. V shed 3 bases and J shed 2 bases, with 17 bases lying between them. CDR3 sequence (DNA): TGTGCCAGCAGCTTCGGTGGGGCAGGGGGGGCCTACGAGCAGTACTTC. This translates into CASSFGGAGGAYEQYF.

This clonotype was seen more than once but under ten times. The chain has TRBV5-8 and TRBJ2-5; D gene unclear. This CDR3 region has 13 residues. Germline CDR1 SGHTS, CDR2 YDEGEE. Trimming took 7 bases from V and 5 from J, leaving 15 bases between them. The CDR3: CASWSFLRETQYF. CDR3 bases: TGTGCCAGCTGGTCCTTCCTCAGGGAGACCCAGTACTTC.

The rearrangement links TRBV20-1 to TRBJ2-3, with 7 bases lining up with TRBD2. J was trimmed by 3 bases and V by 3 bases; bases with no gene match: 0. The length of the CDR3 is 12 residues. In germline, CDR1 is DFQATT, CDR2 SNEGSKA (reference sequence). CDR3 DNA sequence: TGCAGTGCTAGGCGGGAGACAGATACGCAGTATTTT. Translated, it gives CSARRETDTQYF.

The chain employs TRBV11-2 and TRBJ2-5; the D call may be TRBD1 or TRBD2 (5 bases each). Germline CDR1 and CDR2: SGHAT and FQNNGV. The V end was cut by 5 bases, the J end by 5 bases, with 15 bases between. This CDR3 contains 14 residues. The CDR3 is CASSPSTWGETQYF. CDR3 sequence (DNA): TGTGCCAGCAGCCCTTCGACATGGGGGGAGACCCAGTACTTC.